This T cell receptor (beta chain) appears in the sequencing data of a study of T-cell memory formation after mild COVID-19. As for the study in general: TCR clustering was largely donor specific. General study findings and limits: There was no confirmation that second-wave clones peaking on day 37 were SARS-CoV-2 specific. Day 15 to 85 contractors were CD4/CD8 balanced; later expanders leaned CD4+. CD4+ contracting clones were mainly CM and EM; CD8+ ones, EMRA.

Germline CDR1 is MNHEY and CDR2 is SMNVEV (reference sequence). J gave up 0 bases and V 5 bases, and 3 bases lay outside the gene matches. The CDR3 loop spans 15 amino acids. Comment on this clonotype: The target antigen is unknown.

One entry per CDR3 protein results from TCRdb running MiXCR on the 5' RACE reads. The sample includes approximately 250,000 distinct CDR3 sequences, 16% of them seen just once. The chain employs TRBV27 and TRBJ2-1; 8 nucleotides align to TRBD2. The receptor comes from a man aged 18 to 29 who had mild COVID-19 (a few samples of this study predate the infection). Cell type and time point are not known. Sequencing was performed on PBMCs or a T cell subset sorted from them (not recorded which). The CDR3 bases are TGTGCCAGCAGTACAGCGGGGGTCTCCTACAATGAGCAGTTCTTC. Amino acids: CASSTAGVSYNEQFF.